The entry below gives a single TCR beta chain sequence along with its context. Its antigen target is currently unknown. No much larger clone exists at a distance of one base, and base qualities are not known. The source of the sample is a study of T cells in Graves' hyperthyroidism and ophthalmopathy (dated by TCRdb to about 2019). For the study in its entirety: Peripheral blood samples were taken at the time of initial diagnosis, prior to any treatment. TCR V-J signatures able to tell the groups apart were searched for in a discovery cohort of 95 to 100 patients, of whom 40 to 45 had Graves' ophthalmopathy and around 57 had stable Graves' hyperthyroidism. Prospective prediction of ophthalmopathy was tested in an independent validation cohort of approximately 18 hyperthyroidism patients and around 16 patients who later progressed to ophthalmopathy. The 100 or so discovery patients were randomly divided into training and test sets at a 7:3 ratio. In addition, the study compared T-cell repertoires in thyroid tissue and in blood from roughly 6 Graves' hyperthyroidism patients. Following sampling, methimazole starting at 30 mg daily was given to hyperthyroidism patients, and high-dose intravenous methylprednisolone was given to ophthalmopathy patients. TCR Vbeta CDR3 sequencing of 140 or so peripheral blood samples (more than 40 ophthalmopathy, 70 to 85 hyperthyroidism and roughly 17 progressor patients) is reported in the paper. General conclusions and limits of the study: No statistical method was used to fix the sample size in advance, and group allocation was not hidden from the investigators. Ophthalmopathy was separated from stable hyperthyroidism by a 13 V-J signature model, with around 90% sensitivity and roughly 81% specificity obtained in cross-validation and 80%/75% obtained in testing. In validation, the model predicted progression to ophthalmopathy a median of roughly six months before onset, with about 64% sensitivity and nearly 75% specificity. Most expanded thyroid clonotypes (frequency above 0.001) were also detected in blood, suggesting blood repertoires may reflect thyroid immune responses.

Hyperthyroidism patients were newly diagnosed, had a disease duration of under 2 months, and were aged 18 to 65 years. Any patient with an uncontrolled infection, another autoimmune disease, pregnancy or lactation was excluded. Diagnoses relied on clinical symptoms, serum thyroxine and TRAb, thyroid ultrasound and orbital computed tomography. Blood from progressor patients was drawn when they were first diagnosed with hyperthyroidism, before any ophthalmopathy symptoms appeared. PBMCs were isolated from more than 9 ml of fresh peripheral blood by Ficoll-Paque density gradient centrifugation. Progressor patients were initially diagnosed with Graves' hyperthyroidism and developed ophthalmopathy during follow-up. Total RNA was extracted using Trizol reagent, and RNA quality was assessed on an Agilent 2100 Bioanalyzer. Amplification of TCR beta CDR3 regions was carried out from RNA transcripts. The first round of RT-PCR for the TCR CDR3 was performed with the HTBI primer set and the Qiagen OneStep RT-PCR kit. Libraries were constructed in a second round of multiplex PCR, after which size selection and purification were performed. The libraries were sequenced on an Illumina HiSeq2000 using paired-end 100 bp reads. As for the authors' bioinformatics: SOAPnuke was used to process the raw data, throwing out any read that contained adapters or uncalled bases, had a mean Phred below 15, or lacked an exact constant-primer or identifier match. High-quality paired reads were merged using COPE v1.2.5, and each unique nucleotide sequence was defined as a clonotype. Clonotypes were aligned to IMGT TRBV, TRBD and TRBJ reference segments using MiTCR v1.1. Analysis was restricted to V-J combinations with a frequency above 0.0001, which covered approximately 99% of repertoires. A TCS score was defined as the ratio between F50 (clonal expansion) and ExV (chaos), using BLOSUM62-based TCRdist between CDR3 peptides within each V-J. Welch's t-statistics and random forest reduced around 520 V-J features to around 14, which were used in a naive Bayes classifier (R e1071). Using fastp at Q25 and MiXCR, TCRdb reprocessed the public reads and kept productive beta chains. Merged by CDR3 protein, the rows form single entries marked with the most common genes and DNA. The V and J calls come from TCRdb's annotation, not from the publication. This sample has a few hundred thousand distinct CDR3 sequences in its table, and around 14% of those were observed once. The ten largest clonotypes hold about a quarter of the sample.

The source is a woman under 30 with Graves' hyperthyroidism that later progressed to Graves' ophthalmopathy. The sample comprised blood.

This receptor carries the CDR3 CASSLPNSGNEQFF. The nucleotides read TGTGCCAGCAGCCTCCCGAATAGCGGTAATGAGCAGTTCTTC. The chain is assembled from TRBV28 and TRBJ2-1, and TRBD2 may be the D gene, going by 6 matching bases. CDR1 is given as MDHEN and CDR2 as SYDVKM, both from the germline V gene. From the cysteine up to the phenylalanine, the CDR3 has a length of 14 residues. The CDR3 DNA has 42 bases and is translated from base 1. The junction carries 16 bases between V and J, which are trimmed by 6 bases and 7 bases respectively.